One TCR beta chain is described in this entry. The record originates from a study of blood T cell repertoires in COVID-19. The overall study: Sites across the United States, Italy and Spain contributed samples from acute and convalescent COVID-19.

In the source study's methods: Amplifying reference gene primers gave estimates of nucleated cell counts. Assay used: immunoSEQ multiplex PCR; TCRdb lists only in-frame clones, some missing. V and J calls and clone size are those listed in that table; D and trimming were worked out from the DNA. The sample holds about 250,000 clones; 86% are singletons and the top ten take roughly 6.2%. Seattle's enrolled individuals joined amid active infection and were then monitored longitudinally. Per germline, CDR1 SGHKS and CDR2 YYEKEE (reference sequence). Trimming left V 2 bases short and J 2 bases short, with 13 bases between. The CDR3 is made up of 15 amino acids.

Specimen: peripheral blood. The origin of this receptor is a woman over 75 with COVID-19, enrolled during active disease. The V call is TRBV5-5, the J call TRBJ1-2, with a possible D match to TRBD1 (5 bases). Written as DNA, the CDR3 is TGTGCCAGCAGCTTCCTGGGGCGGACGAACTATGGCTACACCTTC. Encoded protein: CASSFLGRTNYGYTF.